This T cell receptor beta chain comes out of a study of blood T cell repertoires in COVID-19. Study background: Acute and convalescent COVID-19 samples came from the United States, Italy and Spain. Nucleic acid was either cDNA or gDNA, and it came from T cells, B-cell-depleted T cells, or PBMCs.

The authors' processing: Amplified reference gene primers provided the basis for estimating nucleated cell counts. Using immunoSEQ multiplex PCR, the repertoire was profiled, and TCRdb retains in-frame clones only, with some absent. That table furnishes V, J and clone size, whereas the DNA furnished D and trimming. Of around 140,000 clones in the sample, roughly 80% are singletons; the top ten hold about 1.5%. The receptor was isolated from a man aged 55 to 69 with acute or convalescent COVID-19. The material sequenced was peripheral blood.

CDR3: CASSMTRQGYAQPQHF. CDR3 bases: TGTGCCAGTAGTATGACACGGCAGGGGTATGCCCAGCCCCAGCATTTT. The chain is built from TRBV19 and TRBJ1-5; tentatively, D is TRBD1 (6 bases). This CDR3 has 16 residues. Trimming removed 3 bases from V and 7 bases from J, with 19 bases in between. Germline V gene sequence: CDR1 LNHDA, CDR2 SQIVND (reference sequence).